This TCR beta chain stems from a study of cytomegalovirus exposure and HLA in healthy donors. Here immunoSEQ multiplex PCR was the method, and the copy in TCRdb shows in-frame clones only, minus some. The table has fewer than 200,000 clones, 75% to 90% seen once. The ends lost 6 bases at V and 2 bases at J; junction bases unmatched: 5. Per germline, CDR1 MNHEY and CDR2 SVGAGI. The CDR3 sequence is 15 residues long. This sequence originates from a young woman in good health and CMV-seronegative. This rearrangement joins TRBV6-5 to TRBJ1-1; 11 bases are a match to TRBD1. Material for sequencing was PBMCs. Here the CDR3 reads CASSQGTGGNTEAFF. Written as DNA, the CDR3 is TGTGCCAGCAGCCAAGGGACAGGGGGTAACACTGAAGCTTTCTTT.